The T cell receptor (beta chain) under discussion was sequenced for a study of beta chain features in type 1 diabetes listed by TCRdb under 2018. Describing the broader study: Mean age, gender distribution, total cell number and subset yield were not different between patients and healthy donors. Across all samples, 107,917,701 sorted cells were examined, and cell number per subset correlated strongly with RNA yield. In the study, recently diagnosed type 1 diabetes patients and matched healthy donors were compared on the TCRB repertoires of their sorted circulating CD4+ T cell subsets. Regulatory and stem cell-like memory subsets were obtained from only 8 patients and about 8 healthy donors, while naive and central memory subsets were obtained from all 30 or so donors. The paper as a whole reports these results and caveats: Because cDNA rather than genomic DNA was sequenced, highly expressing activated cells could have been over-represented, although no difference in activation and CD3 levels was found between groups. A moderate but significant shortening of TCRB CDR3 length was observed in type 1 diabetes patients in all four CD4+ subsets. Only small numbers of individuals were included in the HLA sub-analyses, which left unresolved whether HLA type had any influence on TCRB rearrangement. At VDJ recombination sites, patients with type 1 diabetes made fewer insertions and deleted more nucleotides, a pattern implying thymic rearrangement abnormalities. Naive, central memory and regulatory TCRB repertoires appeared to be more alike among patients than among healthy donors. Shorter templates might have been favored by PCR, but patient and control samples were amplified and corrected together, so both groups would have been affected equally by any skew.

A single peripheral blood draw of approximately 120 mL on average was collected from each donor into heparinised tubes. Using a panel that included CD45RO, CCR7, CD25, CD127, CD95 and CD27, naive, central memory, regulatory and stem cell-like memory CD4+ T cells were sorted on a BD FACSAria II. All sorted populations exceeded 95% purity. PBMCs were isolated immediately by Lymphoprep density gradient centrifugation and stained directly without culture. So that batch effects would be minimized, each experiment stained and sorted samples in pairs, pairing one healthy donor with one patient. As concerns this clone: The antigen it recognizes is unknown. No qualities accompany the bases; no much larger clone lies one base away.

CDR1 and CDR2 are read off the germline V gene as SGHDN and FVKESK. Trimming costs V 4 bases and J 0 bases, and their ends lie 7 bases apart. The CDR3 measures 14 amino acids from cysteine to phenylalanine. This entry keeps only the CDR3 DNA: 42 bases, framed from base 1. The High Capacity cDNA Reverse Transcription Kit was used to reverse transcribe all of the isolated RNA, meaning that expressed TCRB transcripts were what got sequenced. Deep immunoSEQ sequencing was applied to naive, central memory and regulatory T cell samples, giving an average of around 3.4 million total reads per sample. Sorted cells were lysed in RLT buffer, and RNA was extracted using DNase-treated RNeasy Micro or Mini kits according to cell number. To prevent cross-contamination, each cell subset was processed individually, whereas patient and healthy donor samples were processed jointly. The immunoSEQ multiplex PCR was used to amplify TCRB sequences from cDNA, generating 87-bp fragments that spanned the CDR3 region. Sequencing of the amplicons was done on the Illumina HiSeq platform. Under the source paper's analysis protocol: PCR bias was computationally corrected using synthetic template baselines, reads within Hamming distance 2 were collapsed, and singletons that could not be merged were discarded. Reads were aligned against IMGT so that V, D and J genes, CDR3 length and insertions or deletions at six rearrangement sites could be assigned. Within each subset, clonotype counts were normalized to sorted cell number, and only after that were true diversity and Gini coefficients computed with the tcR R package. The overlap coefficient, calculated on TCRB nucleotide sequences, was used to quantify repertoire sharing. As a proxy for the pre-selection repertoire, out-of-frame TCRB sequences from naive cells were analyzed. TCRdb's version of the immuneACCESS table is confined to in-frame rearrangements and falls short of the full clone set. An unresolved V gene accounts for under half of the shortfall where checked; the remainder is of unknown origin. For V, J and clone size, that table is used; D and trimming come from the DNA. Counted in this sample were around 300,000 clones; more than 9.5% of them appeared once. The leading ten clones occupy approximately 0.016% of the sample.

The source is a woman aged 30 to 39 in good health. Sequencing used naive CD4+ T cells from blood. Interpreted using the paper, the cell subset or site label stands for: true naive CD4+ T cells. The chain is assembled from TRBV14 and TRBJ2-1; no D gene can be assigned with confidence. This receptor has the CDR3 CASSPLSSYNEQFF. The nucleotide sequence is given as TGTGCCAGCAGCCCCTTGTCCTCCTACAATGAGCAGTTCTTC.